This is a list of T cell receptor beta chains from one sample in a study of T-cell reconstitution after alpha-beta-depleted transplantation in children. TCRdb reprocessed the PCR reads with MiXCR, giving one entry per CDR3 protein. Among around 250,000 distinct CDR3 sequences listed, around 7.5% were seen once. The sample in question was PBMCs, mostly from graft donor cells, obtained 180 days after TCRalphabeta/CD19-depleted stem cell transplant. Receptor source: a male patient under 18 who had a stem cell transplant for acute lymphoblastic leukemia, so the T cells may come from the graft donor. CDR3s include the opening cysteine and the closing phenylalanine or tryptophan. A D gene is named only where the DNA matches it firmly. Rows may omit the clone size; those that give it use once, few, many or a size class.

clone_size	v_call	d_call	j_call	cdr3_aa
many	TRBV7-6	NA	TRBJ2-2	CASSLAAIRDSNTGELFF
many	TRBV7-8	TRBD2	TRBJ2-7	CASSSAPSHLAGVSYEQYF
many	TRBV18	NA	TRBJ1-1	CASSPRHTEAFF
many	TRBV11-2	NA	TRBJ2-7	CASSLIRGPGHPYEQYF
many	TRBV7-2	NA	TRBJ2-3	CASSFRDRVTSTDTQYF
many	TRBV7-8	NA	TRBJ2-2	CASSSLLNTGELFF
NA	TRBV18	NA	TRBJ1-2	CASSPRAGGYTF
NA	TRBV3-1	NA	TRBJ2-2	CASSHPRGGFGGELFF
many	TRBV7-2	TRBD1	TRBJ2-7	CASSLATGQGYEQYF
many	TRBV4-3	NA	TRBJ2-7	CASSQELLSPYEQYF
many	TRBV18	NA	TRBJ2-1	CASSPPVVPNEQFF
many	TRBV5-6	TRBD1	TRBJ1-5	CASSSWGRGRQPQHF
many	TRBV18	NA	TRBJ2-7	CASSPGLSSYEQYF
many	TRBV27	NA	TRBJ2-1	CASSYTGPYNEQFF
many	TRBV11-1	NA	TRBJ2-1	CASSLRLQSYNEQFF
NA	TRBV19	NA	TRBJ2-1	CASSIAPTGSNDQFF